The 25 T cell receptor beta chains reported below all come from one sample, sequenced in a study of T-cell reconstitution after alpha-beta-depleted transplantation in children (dated by TCRdb to the mid-2010s). This specimen's treatment or condition label, interpreted: allogeneic hematopoietic cell transplantation with graft depleted of TCRalphabeta T cells and CD19 B cells. The method was PCR. Sequenced on an Illumina HiSeq 2500. Molecular barcoding was employed in the preparation of TCR libraries, with unique molecular identifiers being used to normalize TCRbeta repertoire quantification. Using fastp trimming at Q25 and MiXCR clonotype assembly, TCRdb reanalyzed the public sequencing data and kept in-frame beta chains. Each CDR3 protein gets just one entry, which takes the most common genes and DNA from the rows behind it. In all, the sample holds over 200,000 distinct CDR3 sequences, and roughly 11% of those were seen once. The top ten constitute 25% to 30% of the sample.

Specimen: PBMCs, collected before TCRalphabeta/CD19-depleted stem cell transplant. These receptor sequences come from a child younger than two with acute myeloid leukemia, due to receive a stem cell transplant.

This clonotype appeared many times. This chain joins TRBV12-3 or TRBV12-4 and TRBJ1-2, with a tentative D call TRBD1 (5 bases). V lost 5 bases and J lost 3, with 13 bases in between. There are 14 residues in the CDR3. CDR3 in amino acids: CASSKNLGDYGYTF. The CDR3 nucleotides are TGTGCCAGCAGTAAAAACTTAGGGGACTATGGCTACACCTTC.

This clonotype was recorded at least ten times. V and J are TRBV5-1 and TRBJ2-1; unclear D gene. This CDR3 has 11 amino acids. Germline lookup yields CDR1 SGHRS and CDR2 YFSETQ. V was clipped by 2 bases and J by 6 bases, with 3 bases between them. CDR3 residues: CASSLSNEQFF. The CDR3 region has the DNA TGCGCCAGCAGCTTAAGCAATGAGCAGTTCTTC.

This clonotype was recorded many times. The rearrangement uses TRBV7-9 and TRBJ1-1; 8 bases agree with TRBD1. This CDR3 has 15 residues. The trim removed 5 bases at V and 1 base at J, leaving 6 bases unmatched. Germline V lookup: CDR1 SEHNR, CDR2 FQNEAQ (reference sequence). CDR3 in DNA: TGTGCCAGCAGCAACGGACAGGGAGGGAACACTGAAGCTTTCTTT. This encodes CASSNGQGGNTEAFF.

This clonotype appeared many times. The chain joins TRBV28 to TRBJ2-3; the D gene could be TRBD1 or TRBD2 (6 bases each). This CDR3 has 14 amino acids. Germline V gene lookup returns CDR1 MDHEN and CDR2 SYDVKM. Trimming cost V 4 bases and J 6 bases, with 14 bases left between them. The CDR3 loop is CASSSVMGGDTQYF. The CDR3 DNA sequence: TGTGCCAGCAGTTCTGTTATGGGGGGCGATACGCAGTATTTT.

This clonotype was detected a few times. The chain carries TRBV7-2 and TRBJ1-2, with 7 bases matching TRBD1. CDR3 size: 15 residues. Germline CDR1 SGHTA, CDR2 FQGNSA. Germline trimming cut 7 bases from V and 4 bases from J; bases unmatched to any gene: 12. The CDR3 loop reads CASTLGRQGGYGYTF. In DNA form, the CDR3 reads TGTGCCAGCACCCTAGGTCGACAGGGAGGCTATGGCTACACCTTC.

This clonotype has ten or more counts. V usage is TRBV9 and J usage is TRBJ1-5, with D unclear. V lost 0 bases and J lost 0, with 7 bases in between. The CDR3 runs to 15 residues. The V gene's germline CDR1 is SGDLS and CDR2 YYNGEE. The CDR3 sequence: CASSVEGNSNQPQHF. The CDR3, as DNA: TGTGCCAGCAGCGTAGAAGGGAATAGCAATCAGCCCCAGCATTTT.

The chain combines TRBV5-1 with TRBJ2-7; D remains unclear. V shed 0 bases and J shed 1 base, with 5 bases lying between them. Germline CDR1 is SGHRS and CDR2 is YFSETQ. This CDR3 spans 13 amino acids. CDR3 loop: CASSLAPSYEQYF. For the CDR3, the DNA is TGCGCCAGCAGCTTGGCCCCATCCTACGAGCAGTACTTC. Drawing the rest from reference TRBV5-1 and TRBJ2-7, the complete variable domain is KAGVTQTPRYLIKTRGQQVTLSCSPISGHRSVSWYQQTPGQGLQFLFEYFSETQRNKGNFPGRFSGRQFSNSRSEMNVSTLELGDSALYLCASSLAPSYEQYFGPGTRLTVT.

This clonotype was seen ten or more times. The chain combines TRBV7-8 with TRBJ1-2; no firm D call. CDR1 is SGHVS and CDR2 is FQNEAQ in the germline V gene. Trimming removed 7 bases at V and 1 base at J, with 13 bases between. This CDR3 has 14 amino acids. CDR3 protein: CASTPAAFNYGYTF. CDR3 in DNA: TGTGCCAGCACCCCGGCAGCATTTAACTATGGCTACACCTTC.

Comment on this clonotype: This may come from a read error, since a much larger clone is one base off. This is likely a read error, given that the CDR3 carries no conserved phenylalanine or tryptophan at its end. The J gene is TRBJ2-1, the V gene TRBV4-2; TRBD2 matches 10 bases. The CDR3 sequence is 20 residues long. Trimming cost V 1 base and J 1 base; bases outside gene matches: 13. Germline values: CDR1 LGHNA, CDR2 YNFKEQ. The CDR3 sequence is CASSQAVKSGRAGSYNEQFL. As DNA, the CDR3 is TGTGCCAGCAGCCAAGCAGTTAAAAGCGGGAGGGCCGGATCCTACAATGAGCAGTTCTTG.

This clonotype was recorded many times. The chain links TRBV3-1 to TRBJ2-7; either TRBD1 or TRBD2 may supply D (5 bases each). V was trimmed by 0 bases and J by 6 bases, leaving 12 bases between them. Per germline, CDR1 LGHDT and CDR2 YNNKEL (reference sequence). This CDR3 contains 14 residues. The chain's CDR3 is CASSQDPTGREQYF. The CDR3 coding sequence is TGTGCCAGCAGCCAAGACCCCACGGGGCGCGAGCAGTACTTC.

This clonotype was seen repeatedly, ten times or more. This rearrangement joins TRBV7-8 to TRBJ1-2; D is uncertain. Trimming took off 0 bases at V and 4 bases at J, with 12 bases between the two ends. CDR1 and CDR2 from the germline V gene are SGHVS and FQNEAQ. This CDR3 has 15 residues. The CDR3 region has the DNA TGTGCCAGCAGCTTAGCATTCGTAGGCGGCTATGGCTACACCTTC. Translated: CASSLAFVGGYGYTF.

This rearrangement joins TRBV28 to TRBJ1-5, with TRBD1 identical over 9 bases. The CDR3 is 16 residues long. Germline trimming cut 5 bases from V and 6 bases from J; bases unmatched to any gene: 11. Germline values: CDR1 MDHEN, CDR2 SYDVKM. CDR3 in DNA: TGTGCCAGCAGTCCGCTGGGACAGGGTGGTCGTCAGCCCCAGCATTTT. It translates to CASSPLGQGGRQPQHF.

At least ten counts were recorded for this clonotype. The CDR3 coding sequence is TGTGCCAGCAGCTTAATAGTACATAATGAGCAGTTCTTC. Translating gives CASSLIVHNEQFF. V usage is TRBV11-2 and J usage is TRBJ2-1, with no clear D. Deletions cut 2 bases from V and 7 bases from J, with 9 bases between. The germline V gene encodes CDR1 SGHAT and CDR2 FQNNGV. The CDR3 is 13 amino acids.

This clonotype has ten or more counts. This chain uses TRBV6-2 or TRBV6-3 with TRBJ2-2; 9 bases fit TRBD1. In germline, CDR1 is MNHEY, CDR2 SVGEGT. The ends lost 6 bases at V and 3 bases at J; junction bases unmatched: 5. The CDR3 is made up of 15 amino acids. Here the CDR3 reads CASRDRGRDTGELFF. Here the CDR3 DNA reads TGTGCCAGCAGGGACAGGGGTAGGGACACCGGGGAGCTGTTTTTT.

This clonotype was found many times. The chain uses TRBV5-1 and TRBJ1-1; D is uncertain. V was cut by 0 bases and J by 6 bases, with 9 bases left in between. Germline V CDR1 and CDR2: SGHRS, YFSETQ. The CDR3 has 13 residues. CDR3 DNA sequence: TGCGCCAGCAGCTTGGGGAGGGAGGCTGAAGCTTTCTTT. Protein sequence: CASSLGREAEAFF.

This clonotype was counted at least ten times. The chain carries TRBV5-1 and TRBJ2-5, with 9 bases lining up with TRBD2. This CDR3 has 14 residues. The junction had 3 bases not matched to a gene; V was cut back by 2 bases and J by 4 bases. Per germline, CDR1 SGHRS and CDR2 YFSETQ. Written as DNA, the CDR3 is TGCGCCAGCAGCTTAGTACTAGCGGGAGAGACCCAGTACTTC. Translation: CASSLVLAGETQYF.

As for this clonotype: The junction does not match germline at one end; this may be a read error. CDR3 sequence (DNA): TGTGCCGGCACTGAGGGGGGCTCCTACAATGAGCAGTCCTTC. Amino acid sequence: CAGTEGGSYNEQSF. The V gene is TRBV3-1, the J gene TRBJ2-1; D assignment may be TRBD1 or TRBD2 (6 bases each). Germline CDR1 and CDR2: LGHDT and YNNKEL (reference sequence). The CDR3 runs 14 residues.

This clonotype has at least ten counts. The J gene is TRBJ2-7, the V gene TRBV5-1; TRBD1 agrees at 8 bases. The length of the CDR3 is 12 residues. The germline gives CDR1 SGHRS, CDR2 YFSETQ. V dropped 4 bases and J dropped 6; count of bases not matched to a gene: 3. The CDR3 DNA reads as TGCGCCAGCAGCCAGACAGGGGTCGAGCAGTACTTC. It translates to CASSQTGVEQYF.

This clonotype was observed many times. The rearrangement joins TRBV6-1 to TRBJ1-5; D is perhaps TRBD1 (6 bases). The V gene lost 6 bases and the J gene lost 4 bases, with 16 bases spanning the gap. Germline V gives CDR1 MNHNS, CDR2 SASEGT. The CDR3 is made up of 15 amino acids. CDR3 region: CASRPTRGRNQPQHF. In nucleotides, the CDR3 is TGTGCCAGCAGGCCCACCCGGGGGCGTAATCAGCCCCAGCATTTT.

Ten or more counts support this clonotype. CDR3 coding DNA: TGTGCCAGCAGCTTGCAGGGCGTCGGTAATTCACCCCTCCACTTT. Translating it yields CASSLQGVGNSPLHF. The V call is TRBV7-2, the J call TRBJ1-6, with D possibly being TRBD1 (5 bases). CDR1 SGHTA and CDR2 FQGNSA come from the germline V gene. V was cut by 3 bases and J by 6 bases, with 12 bases left in between. The CDR3 sequence is 15 residues long.

The chain is built from TRBV7-2 and TRBJ2-5; D is tentatively TRBD1 or TRBD2 (5 bases each). The CDR3 runs to 15 residues. Trimming shortened V by 5 bases and J by 4 bases, and 17 bases separated the two germline ends. Germline CDR1 and CDR2: SGHTA and FQGNSA. DNA for the CDR3: TGTGCCAGCAGCATTAGGGACCCAGAACGAGAGACCCAGTACTTC. Translation: CASSIRDPERETQYF.

J is TRBJ2-7 and V is TRBV12-5; D gene uncertain. The CDR3 covers 14 residues. The ends were cut back, 3 bases at V and 0 bases at J, with 9 bases in the middle. Looked up from germline, CDR1 is LGHNT and CDR2 is FRNRAP. The CDR3 DNA follows: TGTGCTAGTGGTTTACTAACCCGCTCCTACGAGCAGTACTTC. It is translated as CASGLLTRSYEQYF.

This clonotype was seen ten or more times. This sequence joins TRBV5-6 and TRBJ1-6; possibly TRBD1 for D (5 bases). V lost 4 bases and J lost 9, with 17 bases in between. CDR3 length equals 15 residues. The germline V gene has CDR1 SGHDT and CDR2 YYEEEE. CDR3 residues: CASSGVPGTTSPLHF. CDR3 DNA: TGTGCCAGCAGCGGGGTTCCGGGGACGACTTCACCCCTCCACTTT.

This clonotype was counted many times. The V gene is TRBV5-1, the J gene TRBJ2-4; D might be TRBD2 (5 bases). The germline V and J ends were trimmed by 5 bases and 0 bases, with 6 bases remaining between them. Germline CDR1 is SGHRS and CDR2 is YFSETQ. This CDR3 contains 13 residues. The CDR3 here is CASREVAKNIQYF. Written as DNA, the CDR3 is TGCGCCAGCAGGGAGGTAGCCAAAAACATTCAGTACTTC.

This clonotype was observed many times. V gene TRBV12-3 or TRBV12-4 combines with J gene TRBJ1-1; the D is unclear. Trimming left V 5 bases short and J 6 bases short, with 10 bases between. The CDR3 loop spans 12 amino acids. CDR3 protein: CASSQGYSEAFF. The CDR3 DNA reads as TGTGCCAGCAGTCAAGGGTATTCTGAAGCTTTCTTT.